These 21 T cell receptor beta chains were sequenced from one sample in a study of regulatory T cells in long-lasting Graves disease. Stated time point: newly diagnosed GD, antithyroid drugs for less than 3 months. TCR sequences were obtained from RNA taken from PBMCs. Arm-PCR of CDR3 regions and iRepertoire HTBI primers were the basis on which TCR beta libraries were built. TCRdb passed the multiplex PCR reads through MiXCR, listing each CDR3 protein once. The sample records some 500,000 distinct CDR3 sequences, 13% being singletons. These data were likewise used in another study, on T cells in Graves' hyperthyroidism and ophthalmopathy.

Sequencing used peripheral blood mononuclear cells (PBMCs), obtained at new diagnosis, from a patient treated with antithyroid drugs. The receptors come from a young man with Graves disease.

Concerning this clonotype itself: This may be a read error: a much more frequent sequence differs by one nucleotide. The V gene is TRBV24-1, the J gene TRBJ2-3, with D unresolved. Per germline, CDR1 KGHDR and CDR2 SFDVKD. The CDR3 contains 16 residues. Trimming left V 3 bases short and J 5 bases short, with 17 bases between. The CDR3 reads CATSDADPTWVDTQYF. The CDR3 bases are TGTGCCACCAGTGATGCGGACCCCACTTGGGTAGATACGCAGTATTTT.

This clonotype was counted only a few times. This chain links TRBV2 with TRBJ2-7; 8 bases agree with TRBD2. Germline V gene lookup returns CDR1 SNHLY and CDR2 FYNNEI. The junction had 9 bases not matched to a gene; V was cut back by 6 bases and J by 5 bases. The CDR3 is 14 amino acids. The DNA of the CDR3 is TGTGCCAGCAGCTCCTTAGCGGGAATTGACGAGCAGTACTTC. The encoded protein is CASSSLAGIDEQYF.

This clonotype was detected ten times or more. This chain connects TRBV18 to TRBJ1-3; D remains ambiguous. Trimming stripped 2 bases from V and 4 bases from J, with 9 bases between. Germline CDR1 and CDR2: KGHSH and LQKENI. The CDR3 runs to 14 residues. In nucleotides, the CDR3 is TGTGCCAGCTCACCAGGATCGGGCGGAAACACCATATATTTT. It codes for CASSPGSGGNTIYF.

This clonotype was seen a handful of times. This sequence joins TRBV24-1 and TRBJ2-7; D remains ambiguous. The germline V gene encodes CDR1 KGHDR and CDR2 SFDVKD. The germline V and J ends were trimmed by 5 bases and 4 bases, with 11 bases remaining between them. The CDR3 totals 13 residues. In DNA form, the CDR3 reads TGTGCCACCAGTGGACCGGAGACTTACGAGCAGTACTTC. It encodes CATSGPETYEQYF.

This clonotype was detected many times. The rearrangement joins TRBV20-1 to TRBJ1-1; no definite D call. Looked up from germline, CDR1 is DFQATT and CDR2 is SNEGSKA (reference sequence). The CDR3 sequence is 14 residues long. The germline V and J ends were trimmed by 5 bases and 3 bases, with 16 bases remaining between them. CDR3 nucleotides: TGCAGTGCTTCTTTACGCTGGTCGTACACTGAAGCTTTCTTT. As protein: CSASLRWSYTEAFF.

This clonotype was picked up many times. The J gene is TRBJ2-3, the V gene TRBV24-1; no reliable D call. The V gene lost 1 base and the J gene lost 2 bases, with 12 bases spanning the gap. Germline CDR1 is KGHDR and CDR2 is SFDVKD. The CDR3 has 16 amino acids. CDR3 amino acids: CATSDFEAESTDTQYF. The CDR3 bases are TGTGCCACCAGTGATTTTGAAGCAGAATCCACAGATACGCAGTATTTT.

The chain is built from TRBV29-1 and TRBJ1-1; TRBD1 is a possible D gene (5 bases). The germline V gene encodes CDR1 SQVTM and CDR2 ANQGSEA. The V and J ends lost 6 bases and 8 bases respectively, with 10 bases between them. This CDR3 spans 10 amino acids. The CDR3 spells CSVWDVEAFF. The CDR3 DNA reads as TGCAGCGTCTGGGACGTCGAAGCTTTCTTT. The full variable domain, completed using reference TRBV29-1 and TRBJ1-1, is SAVISQKPSRDICQRGTSLTIQCQVDSQVTMMFWYRQQPGQSLTLIATANQGSEATYESGFVIDKFPISRPNLTFSTLTVSNMSPEDSSIYLCSVWDVEAFFGQGTRLTVV.

This clonotype was seen repeatedly, ten times or more. The rearrangement joins TRBV20-1 to TRBJ2-4; perhaps TRBD2 as D (6 bases). The V end lost 5 bases, the J end lost 0 bases, and 14 bases lay between the germline ends. Germline V gene lookup returns CDR1 DFQATT and CDR2 SNEGSKA (reference sequence). CDR3 length: 15 residues. The CDR3 spells CSAPYPGVAKNIQYF. The DNA of the CDR3 is TGCAGTGCTCCCTACCCGGGGGTAGCCAAAAACATTCAGTACTTC.

In its sample, this clonotype was seen once. This may arise from a read error, as a much more abundant clone is one base away. The chain employs TRBV7-3 and TRBJ1-1; 9 bases are shared with TRBD1. The germline V gene has CDR1 SGHTA and CDR2 FQGTGA. This CDR3 has 14 amino acids. Germline trimming cut 5 bases from V and 4 bases from J; bases unmatched to any gene: 5. CDR3 nucleotides: TGTGCCAGCAGCCAAGGACAGGGGAGCACTGAAGCTTTCTTT. This encodes CASSQGQGSTEAFF.

This clonotype has ten or more counts. This chain uses TRBV29-1 with TRBJ1-2, with D possibly TRBD1 on 5 matching bases. The CDR3 covers 14 residues. V lost 1 base and J lost 3, with 12 bases in between. Germline CDR1 SQVTM, CDR2 ANQGSEA. For the CDR3, the DNA is TGCAGCGTTGAAGGACAGAACGCCTACTATGGCTACACCTTC. Protein sequence: CSVEGQNAYYGYTF.

The V gene is TRBV7-9, the J gene TRBJ2-7; D not resolved. The CDR3 is 13 amino acids. V gave up 5 bases and J gave up 5 bases, with 13 bases separating them. The germline V gene encodes CDR1 SEHNR and CDR2 FQNEAQ (reference sequence). DNA for the CDR3: TGTGCCAGCAGCCCCCCTCTTAGGAACGAGCAGTACTTC. Protein product: CASSPPLRNEQYF.

To note about this clonotype: A far more abundant clone sits one base away, making this likely a read error. The chain has TRBV11-2 and TRBJ2-5; perhaps TRBD2 as D (5 bases). The better agreement between TRBJ2-7 and the DNA end casts doubt on the J call. The germline V gene encodes CDR1 SGHAT and CDR2 FQNNGV. The CDR3 is made up of 15 amino acids. The CDR3 sequence: CASSHPVERIYEQYF. CDR3 sequence (DNA): TGTGCCAGCAGCCACCCGGTGGAGCGGATCTACGAGCAGTACTTC.

With respect to this clonotype: This sequence may be a read error, since a much larger clone differs from it by one base. The V and J genes are TRBV7-2 and TRBJ2-3; 9 nucleotides align to TRBD2. The CDR3 contains 15 residues. V lost 4 bases, J lost 6 bases, and 8 bases stayed unmatched. The germline V gene encodes CDR1 SGHTA and CDR2 FQGNSA. The DNA of the CDR3 is TGTGCCAGCAGCTCGACTAGCGGTGGACGGGATACGCAGTATTTT. Translating it yields CASSSTSGGRDTQYF.

V usage is TRBV7-6 and J usage is TRBJ2-2; D assignment may be TRBD1 or TRBD2 (6 bases each). Trimming took 1 base from V and 7 from J, leaving 19 bases between them. The CDR3 totals 17 residues. Germline CDR1 is SGHVS and CDR2 is FNYEAQ. CDR3 DNA sequence: TGTGCCAGCAGCTTAGGGACAGCCCGACTAGAATTCGGGGAGCTGTTTTTT. Protein product: CASSLGTARLEFGELFF.

This clonotype was picked up a small number of times. The chain uses TRBV12-5 and TRBJ1-2, with D unresolved. From germline, CDR1 is LGHNT and CDR2 FRNRAP. The CDR3 covers 12 residues. The CDR3 sequence is CATDAGFYGYTF. As DNA, the CDR3 is TGTGCCACGGACGCGGGGTTCTATGGCTACACCTTC.

This clonotype was detected many times. CDR3 coding DNA: TGCAGCGTTTTCCTAGCGGGGGACTACGAGCAGTACTTC. Its protein is CSVFLAGDYEQYF. This chain joins TRBV29-1 and TRBJ2-7, with 10 positions matching TRBD2. The trim removed 5 bases at V and 3 bases at J, leaving 4 bases unmatched. CDR3 length: 13 amino acids. In germline, CDR1 is SQVTM, CDR2 ANQGSEA.

This clonotype was observed a few times. The V gene is TRBV5-1, the J gene TRBJ2-7; D is ambiguous. The CDR3 consists of 14 residues. V shed 1 base and J shed 1 base, with 9 bases lying between them. Germline loops: CDR1 SGHRS, CDR2 YFSETQ. CDR3 in DNA: TGCGCCAGCAGCTTGAGTACGCCGTCCTACGAGCAGTACTTC. Amino acid sequence: CASSLSTPSYEQYF.

The chain combines TRBV4-1 with TRBJ2-1; 13 bases are shared with TRBD2. This CDR3 spans 16 amino acids. The V gene's germline CDR1 is MGHRA and CDR2 YSYEKL. Unmatched junction bases numbered 5, after V lost 1 base and J lost 8 bases. This CDR3 reads CASSQVGLAGVDEQFF. In DNA form, the CDR3 reads TGCGCCAGCAGCCAAGTTGGACTAGCGGGAGTGGATGAGCAGTTCTTC.

In this sample, this clonotype turned up many times. The rearrangement uses TRBV6-2 or TRBV6-3 and TRBJ2-2; 13 positions match TRBD2. The CDR3 is 16 residues long. CDR1 MNHEY and CDR2 SVGEGT come from the germline V gene. V trimming: 8 bases; J trimming: 4 bases; junction bases outside the gene matches: 7. The CDR3 here is CASGWGLAGITGELFF. Written as DNA, the CDR3 is TGTGCCAGCGGTTGGGGACTAGCGGGAATCACCGGGGAGCTGTTTTTT.

In its sample, this clonotype was seen many times. The chain links TRBV20-1 to TRBJ1-4, with 10 positions matching TRBD1. The trim removed 5 bases at V and 8 bases at J, leaving 8 bases unmatched. Per the germline V gene, CDR1 is DFQATT and CDR2 is SNEGSKA (reference sequence). This CDR3 spans 14 amino acids. The CDR3 DNA reads as TGCAGTGCTCAAGCGACAGGGGGCTGGGAAAAACTGTTTTTT. It specifies CSAQATGGWEKLFF.

The table lists this clonotype with many counts. The gene calls are TRBV20-1 and TRBJ1-4, with D hard to call. The CDR3 length is 13 residues. The germline V gene encodes CDR1 DFQATT and CDR2 SNEGSKA (reference sequence). Between the trimmed V and J ends, which lost 7 bases and 0 bases, there was a span of 9 bases. The CDR3 DNA reads as TGCAGTGTACAGACCGCAACTAATGAAAAACTGTTTTTT. This codes for CSVQTATNEKLFF.